The rows below give T cell receptor beta chains drawn from one sample of a study of cytomegalovirus exposure and HLA in healthy donors. Method: immunoSEQ multiplex PCR; TCRdb's copy keeps in-frame clones and lacks some. Among about 160,000 clones listed, about 80% were seen once. Sequenced sample: PBMCs. Every receptor here comes from a young man in good health and CMV-seropositive. CDR3s include the opening cysteine and the closing phenylalanine or tryptophan. The D gene is left open where the match is weak. For some rows the clone size is stated as once, few or many, or as a class when expanded; others skip it.

D | J | size | V | DNA | CDR3
. | TRBJ2-1 | . | TRBV7-3 | TGTGCCAGCAGCTACGGGGGACCCTCCTACAATGAGCAGTTCTTC | CASSYGGPSYNEQFF
. | TRBJ1-1 | medium-sized | TRBV4-1 | TGCGCCAGCAACCCGGAATTACAGGTTCGAGGTGAAGCTTTCTTT | CASNPELQVRGEAFF
. | TRBJ2-3 | . | TRBV10-3 | TGTGCCATCAACAGGGATACGGCAGATACGCAGTATTTT | CAINRDTADTQYF
TRBD2 | TRBJ2-5 | . | TRBV4-1 | TGCGCCAGCAGCCAAGGGGCGGGAGGGGGAGAGACCCAGTACTTC | CASSQGAGGGETQYF
. | TRBJ1-2 | . | TRBV6-5 | TGTGCCAGCAACTCCCTAGCTGGGCTGCATTATGGCTACACCTTC | CASNSLAGLHYGYTF
. | TRBJ1-2 | . | TRBV5-1 | TGCGCCAGCAGCGCTTCGGGAAGCCGGAACTATGGCTACACCTTC | CASSASGSRNYGYTF
TRBD1 | TRBJ2-5 | . | TRBV6-1 | TGTGCCAGCAGTGAAAACAGGGGGGAATGGGAGACCCAGTACTTC | CASSENRGEWETQYF
TRBD2 | TRBJ2-3 | . | TRBV6-5 | TGTGCCAGCAGTGCCCTGGGAGCGGGGACGCAGTATTTT | CASSALGAGTQYF
. | TRBJ1-6 | . | TRBV9 | TGTGCCAGCAGCCTTCTGGGCAGGCTTGATTCACCCCTCCACTTT | CASSLLGRLDSPLHF
. | TRBJ2-7 | . | TRBV4-1 | TGCGCCAGCAGCCACGGTGGGAGCGGCGAGCAGTACTTC | CASSHGGSGEQYF
. | TRBJ2-7 | . | TRBV5-4 | TGTGCCAGCAGCTCGCCACGGGATCCGCAGGACGAGCAGTACTTC | CASSSPRDPQDEQYF
TRBD1 | TRBJ1-5 | . | TRBV19 | TGTGCCAGTAGAACCGGGACAGGCAATCAGCCCCAGCATTTT | CASRTGTGNQPQHF
TRBD2 | TRBJ2-5 | . | TRBV2 | TGTGCCAGCAGTGAACTTGCACTAGCGTTCGAGACCCAGTACTTC | CASSELALAFETQYF
. | TRBJ1-2 | . | TRBV2 | TGTGCCAGCAGTCAGGAACCCCCGAACTATGGCTACACCTTC | CASSQEPPNYGYTF
. | TRBJ1-1 | . | TRBV2 | TGTGCCAGCAGTGAAGCGCAGTCAGTTTCTGAAGCTTTCTTT | CASSEAQSVSEAFF
TRBD2 | TRBJ2-1 | . | TRBV7-9 | TGTTCCAGCAGCTTAGATGGGACTAGCGGGGGGGCCCATGAGCAGTTCTTC | CSSSLDGTSGGAHEQFF
TRBD2 | TRBJ2-1 | . | TRBV29-1 | TGCAGCGTTGGAACTAGCGGGAGTCTCAGTGAGCAGTTCTTC | CSVGTSGSLSEQFF
. | TRBJ1-5 | . | TRBV7-9 | TGTGCCAGGATACCGGGATCTCAAGTCAATAGCAATCAGCCCCAGCATTTT | CARIPGSQVNSNQPQHF
TRBD1 | TRBJ1-1 | . | TRBV27 | TGTGCCAGCAGACAGGGGTCCACTGAAGCTTTCTTT | CASRQGSTEAFF
. | TRBJ2-7 | . | TRBV5-6 | TGTGCCAGCAGCTTTACAGGGTTAGGTTACGAGCAGTACTTC | CASSFTGLGYEQYF
. | TRBJ1-2 | . | TRBV30 | TGTGCCTGGAGGCAGGGCCTTGGCTACACCTTC | CAWRQGLGYTF
. | TRBJ2-7 | . | TRBV4-1 | TGCGCCAGCAGCCAAGATTTCGGGCAGGGCACTCCGTACGAGCAGTACTTC | CASSQDFGQGTPYEQYF
. | TRBJ1-4 | few | TRBV21-1 | TGTGCCAGCAGCAAATGGGAGAAAACGGCGGAAAAACTGTTTTTT | CASSKWEKTAEKLFF
. | TRBJ1-4 | . | TRBV6-6 | TGTGCCAGCAGTCCTTCTTCAACTAATGAAAAACTGTTTTTT | CASSPSSTNEKLFF
. | TRBJ1-5 | . | TRBV18 | TGTGCCAGCTCACCGGGAACGGAGGGCAATCAGCCCCAGCATTTT | CASSPGTEGNQPQHF
TRBD2 | TRBJ2-7 | . | TRBV4-2 | TGTGCCAGCAGCCAATATGCGGGGGAGCGATACTTC | CASSQYAGERYF
. | TRBJ1-5 | once | TRBV11-2 | TGTGCCAGCAGCCCCCTGGGCGGCAATCAGCCCCAGCATTTT | CASSPLGGNQPQHF
. | TRBJ2-2 | . | TRBV10-1 | TGCGCCAGCAGTGGGGACTGGAACACCGGGGAGCTGTTTTTT | CASSGDWNTGELFF
. | TRBJ1-2 | . | TRBV20-1 | TGCAGTGCTAGAGTATTTGAGGTTTACACCTTC | CSARVFEVYTF
. | TRBJ2-5 | . | TRBV18 | TGTGCCAGCTCTCTCGACAGGCAAGAGACCCAGTACTTC | CASSLDRQETQYF
. | TRBJ1-3 | . | TRBV2 | TGTGCCAGCAGGAGTCAACAGGCGCCGATGAGCTCTGGAAACACAATATATTTT | CASRSQQAPMSSGNTIYF
. | TRBJ1-1 | . | TRBV27 | TGTGCCAGCAGTCCGGACTTCTATCGCATGAACACTGAAGCTTTCTTT | CASSPDFYRMNTEAFF
TRBD2 | TRBJ2-1 | few | TRBV14 | TGTGCCAGCAGCCAAGAGTTGACTAGCGGGCATTTCTACAATGAGCAGTTCTTC | CASSQELTSGHFYNEQFF
TRBD2 | TRBJ2-3 | once | TRBV20-1 | TGCAGTGCTCCTAGCGGGGGGCACCAGTATTTT | CSAPSGGHQYF
. | TRBJ2-7 | . | TRBV27 | TGTGCCAGCAGGCCCCATCCTACAGGGTCAACCTACGAGCAGTACTTC | CASRPHPTGSTYEQYF
TRBD1 | TRBJ2-7 | . | TRBV11-2 | TGTGCCAGCAGCTTGACATTAAGGACAGGGTCGGCCGAGCAGTACTTC | CASSLTLRTGSAEQYF
. | TRBJ2-3 | once | TRBV27 | TGTGCCAGCAGTTATACCCAGGGCACAGATACGCAGTATTTT | CASSYTQGTDTQYF
TRBD1 | TRBJ1-5 | . | TRBV4-3 | TGCGCCAGCAGCCTTGGGACAGGAAACCAGCCCCAGCATTTT | CASSLGTGNQPQHF
TRBD1 | TRBJ1-4 | . | TRBV19 | TGTGCCAGTAGTACCGTGACAGGGTATGAAAAACTGTTTTTT | CASSTVTGYEKLFF
TRBD1 | TRBJ1-4 | . | TRBV18 | TGTGCCAGCGCTAGGGGGCAGGGTGAAAAACTGTTTTTT | CASARGQGEKLFF
TRBD2 | TRBJ2-5 | . | TRBV28 | TGTGCCAGCAGATCCCCCCCTAGCGGGGCCCAAGAGACCCAGTACTTC | CASRSPPSGAQETQYF
. | TRBJ2-2 | . | TRBV7-9 | TGTGCCAGCAGCCCGAGAACCGGGGAGCTGTTTTTT | CASSPRTGELFF
. | TRBJ1-5 | . | TRBV18 | TGTGCCAGCTCACCAATTGGGGCAGTTGATCAGCCCCAGCATTTT | CASSPIGAVDQPQHF
. | TRBJ2-7 | . | TRBV6-4 | TGTGCCAGCAGTGACTCGTCCTTAGTAATTTCCTACGAGCAGTACTTC | CASSDSSLVISYEQYF
TRBD1 | TRBJ2-1 | . | TRBV15 | TGTGCCACCTCACCGGGACAGTCCTACAATGAGCAGTTCTTC | CATSPGQSYNEQFF
TRBD1 | TRBJ2-7 | once | TRBV10-3 | TGTGCCATCAGCCCGGACAGGCGGTACGAGCAGTACTTC | CAISPDRRYEQYF
TRBD1 | TRBJ2-5 | . | TRBV27 | TGTGCCAGCAGTCCACGACAGGGGGCTGAGACCCAGTACTTC | CASSPRQGAETQYF
. | TRBJ1-5 | . | TRBV2 | TGTGCCAGCAGTGAACACCGCAGTCAGCCCCAGCATTTT | CASSEHRSQPQHF
. | TRBJ2-1 | . | TRBV27 | TGTGCCAGCAGTTTAATGGCAAAAACCCTCAATGAGCAGTTCTTC | CASSLMAKTLNEQFF
. | TRBJ1-1 | . | TRBV6-4 | TGTGCCAGCAGTTTTCAGGGTGGCACTGAAGCTTTCTTT | CASSFQGGTEAFF
. | TRBJ2-1 | . | TRBV7-9 | TGTGCCAGCAGCTTCCCAGACTCCAATGAGCAGTTCTTC | CASSFPDSNEQFF
TRBD1 | TRBJ1-5 | . | TRBV30 | TGTGCCTGGAGTGCTGGACAGGGGGCGTATAAAAATCAGCCCCAGCATTTT | CAWSAGQGAYKNQPQHF
. | TRBJ2-1 | . | TRBV11-3 | TGTGCCAGCAGCCCGGGGGGCCCCTGGAATGAGCAGTTCTTC | CASSPGGPWNEQFF
TRBD1 | TRBJ2-7 | . | TRBV7-9 | TGTGCCAGCAGCTTAGGGATTCCGGGACAGGGCCACGAGCAGTACTTC | CASSLGIPGQGHEQYF